The clone carrying this T cell receptor beta chain came up once. Authors' methods: Amplifying reference gene primers gave estimates of nucleated cell counts. Here immunoSEQ multiplex PCR was the method, and the copy in TCRdb shows in-frame clones only, minus some. V, J and clone size were drawn from that table, and D and trimming were deduced from the DNA. The table shows 150,000 to 200,000 clones, with 89% occurring only once. The CDR3 contains 14 residues. V lost 0 bases and J 4 bases, leaving 9 bases between the germline ends. Germline V gene lookup returns CDR1 MGHRA and CDR2 YSYEKL. The sample comes from a study of blood T cell repertoires in COVID-19. Study-wide background: Samples of COVID-19 (acute and convalescent) were obtained from the United States, Italy and Spain. The cDNA or gDNA used as material had been derived from T cells, B-cell-depleted T cells, or PBMCs.

Material: peripheral blood. This clonotype was obtained from a young man who had recovered from COVID-19. The rearrangement uses TRBV4-1 and TRBJ2-5; possible D gene TRBD2, 5 bases. CDR3 residues: CASSQEWSGETQYF. CDR3 DNA: TGCGCCAGCAGCCAAGAATGGAGCGGAGAGACCCAGTACTTC.